This T cell receptor (beta chain) derives from a study of T cells in Graves' hyperthyroidism and ophthalmopathy (dated by TCRdb to between 2018 and 2020). Regarding the complete study: Peripheral blood samples were taken at initial diagnosis, before any treatment was given. The study also compared thyroid tissue and blood T-cell repertoires from five or six Graves' hyperthyroidism patients. After blood sampling, hyperthyroidism patients were treated with methimazole at a starting dose of 30 mg daily, and ophthalmopathy patients were treated with high-dose intravenous methylprednisolone. The paper reports TCR Vbeta CDR3 sequencing of roughly 140 peripheral blood samples: 40 to 45 ophthalmopathy, over 70 hyperthyroidism and around 17 progressor patients. A discovery cohort of approximately 100 patients, about 40 with Graves' ophthalmopathy and 57 with stable Graves' hyperthyroidism, was used to find distinguishing TCR V-J signatures. The 100 or so discovery patients were randomly divided into training and test sets at a 7:3 ratio. Prospective prediction of ophthalmopathy was tested in an independent validation cohort consisting of 18 hyperthyroidism patients and approximately 16 patients who later progressed to ophthalmopathy.

From cysteine to phenylalanine, the CDR3 is 14 amino acids long. The CDR3 DNA has 42 bases and is translated from base 1. Here V drops 7 bases and J drops 5 bases, and the junction holds 6 bases not matched to any gene. The germline V gene yields MDHEN for CDR1 and SYDVKM for CDR2. Graves' hyperthyroidism was defined as stable when no progression to ophthalmopathy occurred over 18 months of follow-up. Hyperthyroidism patients were newly diagnosed, with disease duration under 2 months, and aged 18 to 65 years. Patients with uncontrolled infections, other autoimmune diseases, pregnancy or lactation were excluded. Diagnoses relied on clinical symptoms, serum thyroxine and TRAb, thyroid ultrasound and orbital computed tomography. PBMCs were isolated from about 10 ml of fresh peripheral blood by Ficoll-Paque density gradient centrifugation. Total RNA was extracted with Trizol reagent, and quality was checked on an Agilent 2100 Bioanalyzer.

Results and caveats for the whole study, not just this receptor: Most expanded thyroid clonotypes (frequency above 0.001) were also detected in blood, a finding suggesting that blood repertoires may reflect thyroid immune responses. No statistical method was used to set the sample size in advance, and investigators knew the group allocation. In validation, progression to ophthalmopathy was predicted by the model with 70.59% sensitivity and roughly 76% specificity, a median of about 6.4 months before onset. A model built on a 13 V-J signature distinguished ophthalmopathy from stable hyperthyroidism, reaching about 88% sensitivity and under 84% specificity in cross-validation and 80%/75% in testing.

Amplification of TCR beta CDR3 regions was carried out from RNA transcripts. A first-round RT-PCR of the TCR CDR3 used the HTBI primer set with the Qiagen OneStep RT-PCR kit. A second multiplex PCR round built the libraries, followed by size selection and purification. Sequencing of the libraries was done on an Illumina HiSeq2000 using paired-end 100 bp reads. The paper's data handling went like this. Raw data were processed with SOAPnuke, discarding reads with adapters, uncalled bases, mean Phred below 15, or no exact constant-primer or identifier match. High-quality paired reads were merged using COPE v1.2.5, and each unique nucleotide sequence was defined as a clonotype. Clonotypes were aligned to IMGT TRBV, TRBD and TRBJ reference segments using MiTCR v1.1. The analysis included only V-J combinations with a frequency above 0.0001, which together covered 99% to 99.2% of the repertoires. The TCS score was defined as F50 (clonal expansion) divided by E x V (chaos), with BLOSUM62-based TCRdist calculated between CDR3 peptides within each V-J. Welch's t-statistics and random forest reduced around 550 V-J features to roughly 13, which were used in a naive Bayes classifier (R e1071). TCRdb trimmed the raw reads at Q25, called clones with MiXCR and kept productive beta chains. Each entry merges the rows of one CDR3 protein and shows their most common DNA and genes. TCRdb's processing, not the study's, gives the V and J calls here. Present in this sample are about 210,000 distinct CDR3 sequences, about a sixth of which were seen just once. About 41% of the sample lies in the top ten.

This clonotype has ten or more counts. Its antigen is still unknown. No clone much larger than this one lies a single base away; base qualities are absent. The chain is encoded by TRBV28 joined to TRBJ2-2; 8 of the junction bases match TRBD2. Sequencing input: blood. This clonotype originated in a man aged 35-49 years with Graves' hyperthyroidism. The nucleotide sequence reads TGTGCCAGCAAAAAAACGGGGGGGACCGGGGAGCTGTTTTTT. It translates as CASKKTGGTGELFF.